A single sample gave rise to the 20 T cell receptor beta chains below, sequenced in a study of CD8 T cells in Susac syndrome. It was with random hexamers that roughly 0.5 to 1 ug RNA was reverse transcribed. One entry per CDR3 protein results from TCRdb running MiXCR on the immunoSEQ multiplex PCR reads. The sample has some 260,000 distinct CDR3 sequences; around 93% are singletons. Sequencing input: CD4+ T cells from PBMCs. The receptors derive from a human donor with multiple sclerosis.

This rearrangement joins TRBV29-1 to TRBJ2-5, with no clear D. The germline V gene encodes CDR1 SQVTM and CDR2 ANQGSEA. The CDR3 length is 12 residues. Trimming cost V 4 bases and J 2 bases, with 8 bases left between them. The CDR3 is CSVVGTQETQYF. Here the CDR3 DNA reads TGCAGCGTTGTCGGCACGCAAGAGACCCAGTACTTC.

The chain employs TRBV9 and TRBJ2-1; 8 bases agree with TRBD2. Per germline, CDR1 SGDLS and CDR2 YYNGEE. V gave up 0 bases and J gave up 5 bases; unmatched junction bases: 7. The CDR3 runs to 16 residues. CDR3 amino acids: CASSVGSGRGDNEQFF. CDR3 sequence (DNA): TGTGCCAGCAGCGTAGGGTCCGGGAGGGGGGACAATGAGCAGTTCTTC.

The rearrangement links TRBV24-1 to TRBJ2-7; 7 bases map to TRBD2. From germline, CDR1 is KGHDR and CDR2 SFDVKD. V gave up 2 bases and J gave up 4 bases; unmatched junction bases: 22. This CDR3 is 20 amino acids long. CDR3 amino acids: CATSDSFRQSGGRRGYEQYV. The DNA for the CDR3 is TGTGCCACCAGTGATTCATTCCGACAATCGGGAGGACGTAGAGGATACGAGCAGTACGTC.

This clonotype was counted a single time. The CDR3 DNA is TGTGCCAGCAGCTCAAGGGCCGGGGAGCTGTTTTTT. This translates into CASSSRAGELFF. The V call is TRBV7-6, the J call TRBJ2-2; the D is unclear. The CDR3 sequence is 12 residues long. Trimming shortened V by 4 bases and J by 6 bases, and 6 bases separated the two germline ends. The germline V gene has CDR1 SGHVS and CDR2 FNYEAQ.

V gene TRBV5-1 combines with J gene TRBJ2-6; no clear D. Germline-derived CDR1 and CDR2 are SGHRS and YFSETQ. With 0 bases removed from V and 4 bases from J, the gap between germline ends came to 5 bases. This CDR3 is 14 amino acids long. In DNA form, the CDR3 reads TGCGCCAGCAGCTTGGAACACGGGGCCAACGTCCTGACTTTC. Protein product: CASSLEHGANVLTF.

The gene calls are TRBV5-6 and TRBJ2-1, with 7 bases fitting TRBD2. The CDR3 loop spans 17 amino acids. The V gene's germline CDR1 is SGHDT and CDR2 YYEEEE. V lost 4 bases to trimming and J lost 4 bases; unmatched junction nucleotides: 14. The CDR3 DNA is TGTGCCAGCAGCACCGGGACTAATGGGGTGGTTTACAATGAGCAGTTCTTC. Translating it yields CASSTGTNGVVYNEQFF.

The chain has TRBV7-8 and TRBJ1-1, with a possible D match to TRBD1 (5 bases). The germline V gene encodes CDR1 SGHVS and CDR2 FQNEAQ. Trimming shortened V by 5 bases and J by 3 bases, and 16 bases separated the two germline ends. CDR3 length: 15 residues. CDR3 coding DNA: TGTGCCAGCAGCGAAAGGCGGGGGGGATACACTGAAGCTTTCTTT. This codes for CASSERRGGYTEAFF.

The chain employs TRBV29-1 and TRBJ2-3; TRBD1 matches 8 bases. V shed 7 bases, J shed 6 bases, and the junction held 9 bases outside the gene matches. Germline V gene sequence: CDR1 SQVTM, CDR2 ANQGSEA. This CDR3 has 13 residues. CDR3 loop: CSAETGAVDTQYF. The CDR3 nucleotides read TGCAGCGCTGAGACAGGGGCGGTGGATACGCAGTATTTT.

This chain uses TRBV29-1 with TRBJ2-5; 13 positions agree with TRBD2. CDR1 is SQVTM and CDR2 is ANQGSEA in the germline V gene. CDR3 length: 17 amino acids. J gave up 5 bases and V 7 bases, and 16 bases lay outside the gene matches. The CDR3 DNA follows: TGCAGCGCCCTTGGCGGACTAGCGGGAGCCACCATGGAGACCCAGTACTTC. Amino acids: CSALGGLAGATMETQYF.

The gene calls are TRBV11-2 and TRBJ1-1, with 7 bases fitting TRBD1. This CDR3 region has 17 residues. V lost 5 bases, J lost 1 base, and 13 bases stayed unmatched. Germline values: CDR1 SGHAT, CDR2 FQNNGV. CDR3 residues: CASSPSPSRGWNTEAFF. CDR3 nucleotides: TGTGCCAGCAGCCCTAGCCCCAGCAGGGGGTGGAACACTGAAGCTTTCTTT.

This clonotype was picked up one time. The CDR3 region is CASSIDGVNQPQHF. The CDR3 nucleotides read TGTGCCAGTAGTATAGATGGGGTCAATCAGCCCCAGCATTTT. The V gene is TRBV19, the J gene TRBJ1-5; D remains unclear. V dropped 0 bases and J dropped 3 bases, with 6 bases sitting between them. The CDR3 runs to 14 residues. The germline gives CDR1 LNHDA, CDR2 SQIVND (reference sequence). Using reference TRBV19 and TRBJ1-5 for the parts outside the CDR3, the full variable domain is DGGITQSPKYLFRKEGQNVTLSCEQNLNHDAMYWYRQDPGQGLRLIYYSQIVNDFQKGDIAEGYSVSREKKESFPLTVTSAQKNPTAFYLCASSIDGVNQPQHFGDGTRLSIL.

This chain joins TRBV20-1 and TRBJ2-7; no clear D gene. The CDR3 has 15 residues. Between the trimmed V and J ends, which lost 0 bases and 0 bases, there was a span of 12 bases. Germline CDR1 is DFQATT and CDR2 is SNEGSKA (reference sequence). Here the CDR3 DNA reads TGCAGTGCTAGAGATCCGGATCGCGTCTCCTACGAGCAGTACTTC. Protein product: CSARDPDRVSYEQYF.

V gene TRBV18 combines with J gene TRBJ2-5; D is ambiguous. V was trimmed by 0 bases and J by 4 bases, leaving 6 bases between them. CDR3 length: 13 residues. Germline V CDR1 and CDR2: KGHSH, LQKENI. The CDR3 protein is CASSPPVLETQYF. The CDR3 nucleotides are TGTGCCAGCTCACCACCGGTCTTAGAGACCCAGTACTTC.

The chain couples TRBV6-6 to TRBJ2-3; D gene uncertain. V was trimmed by 6 bases and J by 5 bases, leaving 9 bases between them. CDR1 and CDR2 from the germline V gene are MNHNY and SVGAGI (reference sequence). The CDR3 has 12 residues. CDR3: CASRPGRDTQYF. CDR3 DNA sequence: TGTGCCAGCAGACCCGGAAGAGATACGCAGTATTTT.

CDR3 in DNA: TGTGCCAGCAGTGAATATGCCAGGGTGGAGACCCAGTACTTC. Amino acids: CASSEYARVETQYF. The J gene is TRBJ2-5, the V gene TRBV25-1; maybe TRBD1 (5 bases). The CDR3 length is 14 residues. V lost 0 bases, J lost 5 bases, and 10 bases lay in between. Germline values: CDR1 MGHDK, CDR2 SYGVNS.

The chain carries TRBV18 and TRBJ1-5, with a possible D match to TRBD1 (6 bases). Germline values: CDR1 KGHSH, CDR2 LQKENI. The CDR3 is 13 residues long. Between the trimmed V and J ends, which lost 3 bases and 5 bases, there was a span of 8 bases. CDR3: CASSPTGDQPQHF. Written as DNA, the CDR3 is TGTGCCAGCTCACCGACAGGAGATCAGCCCCAGCATTTT.

The genes are TRBV6-5 and TRBJ1-5; D gene uncertain. Trimming took 4 bases from V and 0 from J, leaving 10 bases between them. The length of the CDR3 is 15 residues. Germline CDR1 reads MNHEY; CDR2 reads SVGAGI. The CDR3 DNA follows: TGTGCCAGCAGTTTAATGAGCAATAGCAATCAGCCCCAGCATTTT. It specifies CASSLMSNSNQPQHF.

The rearrangement links TRBV15 to TRBJ2-5, with 7 nucleotides matching TRBD2. The CDR3 is made up of 15 amino acids. Germline V gives CDR1 LNHNV, CDR2 YYDKDF (reference sequence). Trimming at V came to 0 bases and at J to 5 bases, leaving 6 bases not matched to a gene. CDR3 bases: TGTGCCACCAGCAGAGATCGGGGGGTCTGGGAGACCCAGTACTTC. Residues: CATSRDRGVWETQYF.

The rearrangement uses TRBV12-3 or TRBV12-4 and TRBJ1-2; D remains unclear. The V and J ends lost 5 bases and 3 bases respectively, with 10 bases between them. The CDR3 consists of 13 residues. CDR3 DNA: TGTGCCAGCAGTCAACGGACTGACTATGGCTACACCTTC. Amino acids: CASSQRTDYGYTF.

The chain joins TRBV20-1 to TRBJ1-5; D may be TRBD1 (6 bases). V dropped 1 base and J dropped 6 bases, with 19 bases sitting between them. The CDR3 spans 16 residues. Germline CDR1 is DFQATT and CDR2 is SNEGSKA (reference sequence). The CDR3: CSARGGWDNIGQPQHF. CDR3 in DNA: TGCAGTGCTAGAGGGGGCTGGGACAATATCGGTCAGCCCCAGCATTTT.